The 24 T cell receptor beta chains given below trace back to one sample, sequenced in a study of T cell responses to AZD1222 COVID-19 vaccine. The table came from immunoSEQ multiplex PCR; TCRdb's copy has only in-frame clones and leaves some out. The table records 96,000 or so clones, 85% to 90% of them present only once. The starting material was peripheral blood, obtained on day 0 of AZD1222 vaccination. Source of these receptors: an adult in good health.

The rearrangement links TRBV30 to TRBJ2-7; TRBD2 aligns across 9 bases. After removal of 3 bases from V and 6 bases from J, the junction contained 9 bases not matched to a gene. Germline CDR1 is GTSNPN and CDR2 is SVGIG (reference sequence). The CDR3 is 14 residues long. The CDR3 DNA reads TGTGCCTGGAGCGTAGCGGGAGCCAGGTCCGAGCAGTACTTC. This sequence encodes CAWSVAGARSEQYF.

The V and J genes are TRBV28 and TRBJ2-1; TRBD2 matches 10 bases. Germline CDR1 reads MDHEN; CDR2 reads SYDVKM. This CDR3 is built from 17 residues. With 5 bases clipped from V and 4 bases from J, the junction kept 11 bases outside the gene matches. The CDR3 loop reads CASSHVRAGGDYNEQFF. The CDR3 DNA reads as TGTGCCAGCAGTCACGTGAGAGCGGGAGGGGATTACAATGAGCAGTTCTTC. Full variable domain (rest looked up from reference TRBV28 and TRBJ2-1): DVKVTQSSRYLVKRTGEKVFLECVQDMDHENMFWYRQDPGLGLRLIYFSYDVKMKEKGDIPEGYSVSREKKERFSLILESASTNQTSMYLCASSHVRAGGDYNEQFFGPGTRLTVL.

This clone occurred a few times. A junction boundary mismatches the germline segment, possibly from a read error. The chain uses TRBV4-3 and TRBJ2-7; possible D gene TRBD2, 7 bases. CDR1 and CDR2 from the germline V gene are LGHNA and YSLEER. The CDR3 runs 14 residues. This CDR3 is CASSQGGPTSPRDF. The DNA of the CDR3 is TGCGCCAGCAGCCAGGGGGGGCCGACTAGCCCTAGGGACTTC.

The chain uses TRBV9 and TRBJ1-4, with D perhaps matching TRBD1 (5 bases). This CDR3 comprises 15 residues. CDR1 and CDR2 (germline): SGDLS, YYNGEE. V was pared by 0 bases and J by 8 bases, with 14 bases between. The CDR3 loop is CASSVVAQGGEKLFF. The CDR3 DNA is TGTGCCAGCAGCGTAGTAGCGCAGGGTGGGGAAAAACTGTTTTTT.

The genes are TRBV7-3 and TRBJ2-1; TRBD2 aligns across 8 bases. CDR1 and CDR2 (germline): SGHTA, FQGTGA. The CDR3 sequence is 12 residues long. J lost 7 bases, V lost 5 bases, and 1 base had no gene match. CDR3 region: CASSASGNEQFF. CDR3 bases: TGTGCCAGCAGCGCTAGCGGGAATGAGCAGTTCTTC.

The CDR3 loop reads CASSWYGGPGYF. DNA for the CDR3: TGTGCCAGCAGTTGGTACGGGGGGCCGGGGTACTTC. The rearrangement uses TRBV28 and TRBJ2-7, with a possible D match to TRBD2 (7 bases). Germline assignment: CDR1 MDHEN and CDR2 SYDVKM. V dropped 4 bases and J dropped 12 bases, with 16 bases sitting between them. This CDR3 is built from 12 residues.

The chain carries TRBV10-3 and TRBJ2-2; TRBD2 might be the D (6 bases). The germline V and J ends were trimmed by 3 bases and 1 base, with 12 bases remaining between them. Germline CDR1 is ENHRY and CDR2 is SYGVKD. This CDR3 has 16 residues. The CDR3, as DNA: TGTGCCATCAGTGACCGGGAGAGGGGGAACACCGGGGAGCTGTTTTTT. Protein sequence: CAISDRERGNTGELFF.

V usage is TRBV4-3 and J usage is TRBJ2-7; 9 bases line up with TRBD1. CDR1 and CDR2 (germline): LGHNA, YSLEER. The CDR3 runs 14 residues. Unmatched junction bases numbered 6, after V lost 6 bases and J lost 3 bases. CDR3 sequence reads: CASSPGTGRYEQYF. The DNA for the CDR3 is TGCGCCAGCAGTCCTGGGACAGGGCGCTACGAGCAGTACTTC.

CDR3 nucleotide sequence: TGTGCCAGCAGCCGGGATTCAGCTAACTATGGCTACACCTTC. It specifies CASSRDSANYGYTF. The rearrangement links TRBV2 to TRBJ1-2; no reliable D call. The CDR3 is 14 amino acids. Per germline, CDR1 SNHLY and CDR2 FYNNEI. V was clipped by 6 bases and J by 0 bases, with 11 bases between them.

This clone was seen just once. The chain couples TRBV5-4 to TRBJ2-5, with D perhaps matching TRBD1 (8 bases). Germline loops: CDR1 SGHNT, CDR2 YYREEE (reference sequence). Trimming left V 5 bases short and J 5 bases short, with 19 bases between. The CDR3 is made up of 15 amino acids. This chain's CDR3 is CASSYPTGGVETQYF. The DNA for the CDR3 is TGTGCCAGCAGTTATCCCACAGGGGGGGTGGAGACCCAGTACTTC.

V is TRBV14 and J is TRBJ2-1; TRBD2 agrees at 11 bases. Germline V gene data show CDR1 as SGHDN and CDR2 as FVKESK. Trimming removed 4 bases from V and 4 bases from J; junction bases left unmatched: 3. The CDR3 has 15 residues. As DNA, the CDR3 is TGTGCCAGCAGCCCCGGGACTAGCGGATACAATGAGCAGTTCTTC. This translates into CASSPGTSGYNEQFF.

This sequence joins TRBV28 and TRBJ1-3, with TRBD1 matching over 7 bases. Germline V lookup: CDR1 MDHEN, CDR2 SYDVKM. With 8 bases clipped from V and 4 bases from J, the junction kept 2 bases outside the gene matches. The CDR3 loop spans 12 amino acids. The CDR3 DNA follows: TGTGCCAGCGGACAGGACGGAAACACCATATATTTT. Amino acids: CASGQDGNTIYF. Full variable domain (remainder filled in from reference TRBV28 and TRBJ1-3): DVKVTQSSRYLVKRTGEKVFLECVQDMDHENMFWYRQDPGLGLRLIYFSYDVKMKEKGDIPEGYSVSREKKERFSLILESASTNQTSMYLCASGQDGNTIYFGEGSWLTVV.

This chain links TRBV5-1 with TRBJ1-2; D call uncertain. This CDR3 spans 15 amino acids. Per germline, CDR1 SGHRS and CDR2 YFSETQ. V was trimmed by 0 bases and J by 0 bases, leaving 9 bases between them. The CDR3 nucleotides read TGCGCCAGCAGCTTGGTTCCGACAACTAACTATGGCTACACCTTC. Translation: CASSLVPTTNYGYTF.

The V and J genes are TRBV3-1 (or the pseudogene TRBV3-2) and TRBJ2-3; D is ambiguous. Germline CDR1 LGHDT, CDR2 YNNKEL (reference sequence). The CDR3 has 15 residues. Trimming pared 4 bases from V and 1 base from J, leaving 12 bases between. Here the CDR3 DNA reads TGTGCCAGCAGCCGTGCAGGATCAGGCACAGATACGCAGTATTTT. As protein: CASSRAGSGTDTQYF.

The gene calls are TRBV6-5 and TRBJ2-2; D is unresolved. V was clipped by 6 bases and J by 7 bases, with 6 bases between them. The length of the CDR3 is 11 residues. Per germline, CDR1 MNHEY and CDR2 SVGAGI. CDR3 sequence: CASRKGGELFF. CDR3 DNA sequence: TGTGCCAGCAGAAAAGGCGGGGAGCTGTTTTTT.

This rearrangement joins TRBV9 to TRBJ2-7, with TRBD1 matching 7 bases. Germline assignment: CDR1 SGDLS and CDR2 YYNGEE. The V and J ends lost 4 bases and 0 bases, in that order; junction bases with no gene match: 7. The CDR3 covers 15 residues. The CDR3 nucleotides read TGTGCCAGCAGCCTCCGACAGGGCGGCTCCTACGAGCAGTACTTC. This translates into CASSLRQGGSYEQYF.

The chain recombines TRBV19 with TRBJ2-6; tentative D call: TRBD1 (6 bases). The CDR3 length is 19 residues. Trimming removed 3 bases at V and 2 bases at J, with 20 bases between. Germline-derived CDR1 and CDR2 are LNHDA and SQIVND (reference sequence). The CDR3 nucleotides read TGTGCCAGTAGTATCCAACGGCCCACAGGGCTAGCTGGGGCCAACGTCCTGACTTTC. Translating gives CASSIQRPTGLAGANVLTF.

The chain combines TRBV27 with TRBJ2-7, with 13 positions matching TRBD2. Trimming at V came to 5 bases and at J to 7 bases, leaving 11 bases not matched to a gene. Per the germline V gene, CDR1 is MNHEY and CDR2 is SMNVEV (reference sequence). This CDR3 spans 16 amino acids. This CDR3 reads CASSNLGTSGRDEQYF. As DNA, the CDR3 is TGTGCCAGCAGTAATCTCGGAACTAGCGGGAGGGATGAGCAGTACTTC.

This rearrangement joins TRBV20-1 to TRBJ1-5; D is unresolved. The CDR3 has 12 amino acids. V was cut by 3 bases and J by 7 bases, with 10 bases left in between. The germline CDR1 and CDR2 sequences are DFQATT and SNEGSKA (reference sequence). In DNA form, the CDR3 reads TGCAGTGCTAGTGGGGTTGGGCAGCCCCAGCATTTT. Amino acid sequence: CSASGVGQPQHF.

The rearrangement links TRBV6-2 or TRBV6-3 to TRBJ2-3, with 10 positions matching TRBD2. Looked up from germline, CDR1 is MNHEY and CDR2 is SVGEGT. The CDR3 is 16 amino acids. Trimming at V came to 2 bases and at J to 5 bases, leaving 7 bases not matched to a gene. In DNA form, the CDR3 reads TGTGCCAGCAGTTACCTGAGCGGGAGGGCCGGAGATACGCAGTATTTT. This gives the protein CASSYLSGRAGDTQYF.

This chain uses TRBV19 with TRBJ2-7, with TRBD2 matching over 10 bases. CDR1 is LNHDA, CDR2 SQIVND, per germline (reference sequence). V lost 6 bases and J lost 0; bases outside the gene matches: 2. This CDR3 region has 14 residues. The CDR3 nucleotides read TGTGCCAGTAGGGCTAGCGGGAGCTCCTACGAGCAGTACTTC. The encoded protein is CASRASGSSYEQYF.

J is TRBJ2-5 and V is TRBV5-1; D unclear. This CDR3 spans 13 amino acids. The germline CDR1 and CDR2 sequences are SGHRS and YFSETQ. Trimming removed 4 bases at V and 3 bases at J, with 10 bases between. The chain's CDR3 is CASSPGLEETQYF. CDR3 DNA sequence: TGCGCCAGCAGCCCCGGGCTGGAAGAGACCCAGTACTTC.

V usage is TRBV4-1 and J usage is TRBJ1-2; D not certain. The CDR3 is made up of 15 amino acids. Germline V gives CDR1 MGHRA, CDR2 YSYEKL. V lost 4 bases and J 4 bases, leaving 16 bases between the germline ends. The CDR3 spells CASSPQVGGGYGYTF. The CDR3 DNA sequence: TGCGCCAGCAGCCCCCAGGTAGGCGGCGGCTATGGCTACACCTTC.

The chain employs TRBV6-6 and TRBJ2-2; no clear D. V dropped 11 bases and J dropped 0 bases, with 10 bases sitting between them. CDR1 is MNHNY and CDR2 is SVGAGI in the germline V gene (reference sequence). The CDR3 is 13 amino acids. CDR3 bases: TGTGCCGGACGCGCGGCGAACACCGGGGAGCTGTTTTTT. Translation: CAGRAANTGELFF.